This passage covers 10 T cell receptor beta chains from one sample sequenced in a study of cytomegalovirus exposure and HLA in healthy donors. PCR employed 60 Vbeta and 13 Jbeta primers. Measured with immunoSEQ multiplex PCR; TCRdb has only the in-frame clones, and not every one. The table has under 200,000 clones, around 86% seen once. Sequences were obtained from PBMCs. These receptors all come from a man between 40 and 49 years old in good health and CMV-seropositive.

This chain joins TRBV2 and TRBJ2-7, with 12 bases that match TRBD2. Germline V gene lookup returns CDR1 SNHLY and CDR2 FYNNEI. The CDR3 is 15 amino acids. The ends lost 4 bases at V and 9 bases at J; junction bases unmatched: 10. The CDR3 sequence: CASSGPSGGVTGQYF. The CDR3 DNA is TGTGCCAGCAGTGGTCCTAGCGGGGGGGTTACGGGGCAGTACTTC.

This clone was observed a handful of times. This chain joins TRBV27 and TRBJ1-6; D is undetermined. Trimming cost V 5 bases and J 6 bases, with 8 bases left between them. Germline assignment: CDR1 MNHEY and CDR2 SMNVEV (reference sequence). The CDR3 covers 13 residues. The CDR3 DNA sequence: TGTGCCAGCAGTATAACGGTTAATTCACCCCTCCACTTT. Its protein is CASSITVNSPLHF.

For the CDR3, the DNA is TGTGCCTGGGTTGGGGGGGGCACCGAAGCTTTCTTT. This codes for CAWVGGGTEAFF. The V call is TRBV30, the J call TRBJ1-1, with D maybe TRBD1 (6 bases). The germline V gene has CDR1 GTSNPN and CDR2 SVGIG (reference sequence). The CDR3 has 12 amino acids. V was trimmed by 5 bases and J by 8 bases, leaving 15 bases between them.

Only one count was recorded for this clone. The chain uses TRBV28 and TRBJ2-7; TRBD2 matches at 8 bases. This CDR3 comprises 16 residues. Germline loops: CDR1 MDHEN, CDR2 SYDVKM. V trimming: 6 bases; J trimming: 3 bases; junction bases outside the gene matches: 13. The DNA of the CDR3 is TGTGCCAGCAGCTCAGCGGGGCGGGGGGCACTCTACGAGCAGTACTTC. Translated: CASSSAGRGALYEQYF.

CDR3 amino acids: CASSSYRGRGTEAFF. The CDR3 DNA follows: TGTGCCAGTAGTTCATACAGGGGGCGCGGCACTGAAGCTTTCTTT. The rearrangement joins TRBV19 to TRBJ1-1; 9 nucleotides match TRBD1. Germline V gene sequence: CDR1 LNHDA, CDR2 SQIVND (reference sequence). Unmatched junction bases numbered 8, after V lost 5 bases and J lost 4 bases. The CDR3 is 15 residues long.

This clone was observed a single time. The chain recombines TRBV4-3 with TRBJ1-1, with 9 bases identical to TRBD1. The CDR3 length is 15 residues. From germline, CDR1 is LGHNA and CDR2 YSLEER. V trimming: 4 bases; J trimming: 3 bases; junction bases outside the gene matches: 6. As DNA, the CDR3 is TGCGCCAGCAGCCGTGGGGGACAGGGATACACTGAAGCTTTCTTT. It is translated as CASSRGGQGYTEAFF.

This clone has only a few counts. Mismatch with germline at one junction end may stem from a read error. The chain recombines TRBV18 with TRBJ2-3; a possible D gene is TRBD1 (5 bases). Germline CDR1 KGHSH, CDR2 LQKENI. The CDR3 is 15 amino acids. CDR3 region: CASSPLPPPTATQYF. As DNA, the CDR3 is TGTGCCAGCTCACCACTTCCCCCGCCGACAGCTACGCAGTATTTT.

In DNA form, the CDR3 reads TGTGCCAGCAGCTTAGGCGAGGGCGGTAGGACAGATACGCAGTATTTT. Translation: CASSLGEGGRTDTQYF. The V and J genes are TRBV7-9 and TRBJ2-3; TRBD2 is a possible D gene (5 bases). The CDR3 spans 16 residues. V lost 1 base to trimming and J lost 3 bases, with 14 bases between them. CDR1 is SEHNR and CDR2 is FQNEAQ in the germline V gene (reference sequence).

V gene TRBV4-2 combines with J gene TRBJ2-5; 9 bases map to TRBD2. This CDR3 is built from 15 residues. V trimming: 1 base; J trimming: 3 bases; junction bases outside the gene matches: 3. Germline CDR1 is LGHNA and CDR2 is YNFKEQ. The CDR3 region has the DNA TGTGCCAGCAGCCAAGGGGCGGGGGGGGAAGAGACCCAGTACTTC. Translated: CASSQGAGGEETQYF.

This clone was counted a few times. The chain couples TRBV10-3 to TRBJ1-2, with TRBD1 as a possible D gene (6 bases). Trimming shortened V by 6 bases and J by 4 bases, and 24 bases separated the two germline ends. The CDR3 runs to 17 residues. CDR1 is ENHRY and CDR2 is SYGVKD in the germline V gene. The CDR3 reads CAIREPRGRGMSYGYTF. The CDR3 DNA follows: TGTGCCATCAGGGAGCCCAGGGGACGGGGCATGAGCTATGGCTACACCTTC.